These 3 T cell receptor beta chains came from one sample sequenced in a study of blood T cell repertoires in COVID-19. The method was immunoSEQ multiplex PCR; TCRdb's version includes in-frame clones alone and lacks a portion of them. Here the sample spans about 250,000 clones, about 86% being singletons. The sequenced sample consisted of peripheral blood. The receptors derive from a man at least 80 years old with acute or convalescent COVID-19.

This clone has just a few counts. The chain is built from TRBV6-6 and TRBJ1-5; maybe TRBD1 (5 bases). Germline CDR1 and CDR2: MNHNY and SVGAGI (reference sequence). Trimming took off 11 bases at V and 6 bases at J, with 17 bases between the two ends. The CDR3 loop spans 13 amino acids. CDR3 residues: CALGEALVQPQHF. CDR3 sequence (DNA): TGTGCCCTAGGGGAGGCCTTGGTTCAGCCCCAGCATTTT.

The chain is built from TRBV19 and TRBJ2-7; unclear D gene. The CDR3 contains 16 residues. Per germline, CDR1 LNHDA and CDR2 SQIVND (reference sequence). V lost 3 bases, J lost 9 bases, and 24 bases lay in between. CDR3 residues: CASSIRMAESHGPQYF. In DNA, the CDR3 is TGTGCCAGTAGTATTAGGATGGCAGAGTCTCATGGGCCGCAGTACTTC.

The rearrangement joins TRBV28 to TRBJ2-7, with TRBD1 as a possible D gene (5 bases). The germline V gene has CDR1 MDHEN and CDR2 SYDVKM. Trimming left V 3 bases short and J 1 base short, with 16 bases between. The CDR3 runs 16 residues. The CDR3 nucleotides are TGTGCCAGCAGTTTGGGGCAGGCCCTCGGGTCCTACGAGCAGTACTTC. Protein sequence: CASSLGQALGSYEQYF.